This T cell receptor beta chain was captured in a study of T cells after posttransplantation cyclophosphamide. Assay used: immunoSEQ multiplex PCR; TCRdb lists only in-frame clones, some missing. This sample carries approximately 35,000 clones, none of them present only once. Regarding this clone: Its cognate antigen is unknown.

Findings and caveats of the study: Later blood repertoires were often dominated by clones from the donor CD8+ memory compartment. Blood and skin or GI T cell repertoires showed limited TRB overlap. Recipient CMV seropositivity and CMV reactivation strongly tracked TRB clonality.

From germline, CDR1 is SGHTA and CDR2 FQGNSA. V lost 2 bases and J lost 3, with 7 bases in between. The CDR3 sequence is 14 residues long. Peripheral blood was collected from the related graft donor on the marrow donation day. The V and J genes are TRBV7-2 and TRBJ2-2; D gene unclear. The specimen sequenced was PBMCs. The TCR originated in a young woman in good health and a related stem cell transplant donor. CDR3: CASSLKGYTGELFF. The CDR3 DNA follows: TGTGCCAGCAGCTTAAAAGGTTACACCGGGGAGCTGTTTTTT.